This TCR beta chain was captured by sequencing in a study of human T cells and chemical hapten exposure. This clonotype was found many times. The time point is: pre-sensitization, week 0. Treatment described: therapeutic diphenylcyclopropenone sensitization with weekly scalp DPC. The starting material, unfractionated whole blood, was used for total RNA extraction. Trimming stripped 6 bases from V and 2 bases from J, with 14 bases between. The CDR3 loop spans 14 amino acids. Germline CDR1 is MNHNY and CDR2 is SVGAGI (reference sequence). TCRdb called the RACE reads again in MiXCR, with one record for every CDR3 protein. The sample includes 40,000 or so distinct CDR3 sequences, around 12% seen only once; the top ten take approximately 1.9%.

The receptor's source is a woman aged 40 to 55 with alopecia areata. Some clones in this sample may be carry-over from other donors' samples. This material consisted of whole blood, taken in connection with sensitization to the hapten diphenylcyclopropenone (DPC). This chain uses TRBV6-6 with TRBJ2-7, with TRBD1 as a possible D gene (6 bases). In DNA form, the CDR3 reads TGTGCCAGCAGAACCGGACAGAATACCTACGAGCAGTACTTC. Amino acids: CASRTGQNTYEQYF.